The source of this T cell receptor (beta chain) is a study of T-cell memory formation after mild COVID-19. The overall study: TCR clusters were mostly confined to one donor each.

Constant-segment primers were used for 5'RACE, and the resulting TCR alpha and TCR beta cDNA libraries carried sample barcodes and UMIs. TCRdb re-derived calls from the 5' RACE reads in MiXCR, one entry per CDR3 protein. Among 100,000 to 150,000 distinct CDR3 sequences, about a sixth were seen once, and the ten largest hold 5% to 5.5%. Concerning this clonotype: Its specificity is unknown.

Whole-study findings and limits: Balance between CD4 and CD8 was seen in clones contracting day 15 to 85, and a CD4+ lean was seen in later expanders. Cross-reactive memory appears to have joined, as suggested by some responding clones showing up in pre-infection memory.

This CDR3 has 14 amino acids. V lost 4 bases to trimming and J lost 5 bases, with 14 bases between them. Germline V gene lookup returns CDR1 MDHEN and CDR2 SYDVKM. This sequence joins TRBV28 and TRBJ1-1; D unresolved. Sequencing input: PBMCs or a T cell subset sorted from them (not recorded which). This clonotype was sampled from a man aged 18-30 years who had mild COVID-19 (a few samples of this study predate the infection). Cell type and time point are not known. The CDR3 is CASSYPTRRTEAFF. Here the CDR3 DNA reads TGTGCCAGCAGTTATCCGACAAGGAGGACTGAAGCTTTCTTT.